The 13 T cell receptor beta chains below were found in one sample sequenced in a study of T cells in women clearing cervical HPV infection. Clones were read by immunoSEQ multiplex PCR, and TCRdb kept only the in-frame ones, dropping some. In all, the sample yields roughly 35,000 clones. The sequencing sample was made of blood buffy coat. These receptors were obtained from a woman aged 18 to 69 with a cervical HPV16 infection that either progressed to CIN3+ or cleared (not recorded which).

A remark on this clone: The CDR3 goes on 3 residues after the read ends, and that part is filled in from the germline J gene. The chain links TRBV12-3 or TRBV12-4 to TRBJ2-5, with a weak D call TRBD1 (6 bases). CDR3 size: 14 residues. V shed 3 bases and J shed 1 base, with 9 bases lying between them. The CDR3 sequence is CASSFGQLQETQYF. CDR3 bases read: TGTGCCAGCAGTTTCGGACAGCTCCAAGAGACC.

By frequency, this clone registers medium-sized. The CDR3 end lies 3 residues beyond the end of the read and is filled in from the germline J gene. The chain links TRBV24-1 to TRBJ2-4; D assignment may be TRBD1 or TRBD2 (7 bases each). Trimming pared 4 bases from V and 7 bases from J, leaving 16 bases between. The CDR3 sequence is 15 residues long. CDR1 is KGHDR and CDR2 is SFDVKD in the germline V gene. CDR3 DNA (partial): TGTGCCACCAGTGACCCCGACAGGGAGGGGAACATT. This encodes CATSDPDREGNI. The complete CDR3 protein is CATSDPDREGNIQYF.

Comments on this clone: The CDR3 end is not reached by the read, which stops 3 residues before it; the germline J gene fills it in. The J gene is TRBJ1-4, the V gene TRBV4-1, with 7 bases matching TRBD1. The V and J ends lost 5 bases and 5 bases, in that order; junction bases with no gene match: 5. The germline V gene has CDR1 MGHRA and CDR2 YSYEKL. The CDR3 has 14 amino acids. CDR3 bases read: TGCGCCAGCAGCATGGGCAGGGGGAATGAAAAA. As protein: CASSMGRGNEK. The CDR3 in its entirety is CASSMGRGNEKLFF.

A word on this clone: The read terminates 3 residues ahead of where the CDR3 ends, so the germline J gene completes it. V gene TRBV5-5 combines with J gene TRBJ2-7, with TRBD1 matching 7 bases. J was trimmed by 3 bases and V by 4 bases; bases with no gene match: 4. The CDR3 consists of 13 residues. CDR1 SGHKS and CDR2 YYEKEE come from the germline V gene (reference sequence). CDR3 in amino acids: CASSPTGDYEQYF. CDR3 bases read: TGTGCCAGCAGCCCTACAGGGGACTACGAG.

The sequenced CDR3 bases are TGTGCCAGCAGTTGGACTAGCGGCGACTACGAG. The encoded protein is CASSWTSGDYE. The complete CDR3 sequence is CASSWTSGDYEQYF. The J gene is TRBJ2-7, the V gene TRBV28; TRBD2 matches 10 bases. The CDR3 end lies 3 residues beyond the end of the read and is filled in from the germline J gene. V was pared by 4 bases and J by 3 bases, with 3 bases of the junction left unmatched. The germline CDR1 and CDR2 sequences are MDHEN and SYDVKM. There are 14 residues in the CDR3.

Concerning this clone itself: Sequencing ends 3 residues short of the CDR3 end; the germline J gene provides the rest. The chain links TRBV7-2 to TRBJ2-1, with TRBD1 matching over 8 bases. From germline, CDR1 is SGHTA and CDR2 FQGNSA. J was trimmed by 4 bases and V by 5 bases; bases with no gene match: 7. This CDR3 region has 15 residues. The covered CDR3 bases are TGTGCCAGCAGCCTCGACAGGGGTGGGTACAATGAG. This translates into CASSLDRGGYNE. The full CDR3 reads CASSLDRGGYNEQFF.

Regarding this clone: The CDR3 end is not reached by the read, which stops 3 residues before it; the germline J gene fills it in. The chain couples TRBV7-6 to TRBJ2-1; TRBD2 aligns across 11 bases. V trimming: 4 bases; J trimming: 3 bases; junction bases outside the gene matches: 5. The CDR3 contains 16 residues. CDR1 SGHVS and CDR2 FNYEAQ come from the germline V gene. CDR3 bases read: TGTGCCAGCAGCTCCTTGGGGACTAGCGGCTACAATGAG. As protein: CASSSLGTSGYNE. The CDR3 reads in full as CASSSLGTSGYNEQFF.

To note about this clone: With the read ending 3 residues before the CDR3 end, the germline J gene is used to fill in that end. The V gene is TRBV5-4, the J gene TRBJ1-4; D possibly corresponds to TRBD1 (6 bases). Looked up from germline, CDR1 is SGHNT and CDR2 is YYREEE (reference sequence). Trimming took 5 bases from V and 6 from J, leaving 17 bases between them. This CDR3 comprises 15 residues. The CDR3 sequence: CASSSSTGLYEKLFF. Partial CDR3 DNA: TGTGCCAGCAGTAGTTCGACAGGACTTTATGAAAAA.

CDR3 DNA (partial): TGTGCCTGGAGTTTACAGGGTGGATTGAACGAC. It translates to CAWSLQGGLND. The CDR3 reads in full as CAWSLQGGLNDYTF. The J gene is TRBJ1-2, the V gene TRBV30; D is perhaps TRBD1 (6 bases). The observed sequence ends 3 residues before the CDR3 terminus, with the missing tail filled in from the germline J gene. From germline, CDR1 is GTSNPN and CDR2 SVGIG (reference sequence). The CDR3 has 14 residues.

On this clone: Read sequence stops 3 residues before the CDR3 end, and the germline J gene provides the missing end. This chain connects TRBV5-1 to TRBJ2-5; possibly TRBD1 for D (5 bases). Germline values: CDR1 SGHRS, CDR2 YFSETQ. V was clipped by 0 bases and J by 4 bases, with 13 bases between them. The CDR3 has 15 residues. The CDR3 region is CASSLEGNQGETQYF. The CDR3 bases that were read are TGCGCCAGCAGCTTGGAAGGCAACCAGGGAGAGACC.

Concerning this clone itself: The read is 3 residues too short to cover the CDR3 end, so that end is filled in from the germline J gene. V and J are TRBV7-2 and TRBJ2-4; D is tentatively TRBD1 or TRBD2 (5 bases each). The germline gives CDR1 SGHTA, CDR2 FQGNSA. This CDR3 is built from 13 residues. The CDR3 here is CASSPLGEGIQYF. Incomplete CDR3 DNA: TGTGCCAGCAGCCCATTGGGTGAGGGGATT. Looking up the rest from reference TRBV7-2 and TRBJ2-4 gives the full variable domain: GAGVSQSPSNKVTEKGKDVELRCDPISGHTALYWYRQSLGQGLEFLIYFQGNSAPDKSGLPSDRFSAERTGGSVSTLTIQRTQQEDSAVYLCASSPLGEGIQYFGAGTRLSVL.

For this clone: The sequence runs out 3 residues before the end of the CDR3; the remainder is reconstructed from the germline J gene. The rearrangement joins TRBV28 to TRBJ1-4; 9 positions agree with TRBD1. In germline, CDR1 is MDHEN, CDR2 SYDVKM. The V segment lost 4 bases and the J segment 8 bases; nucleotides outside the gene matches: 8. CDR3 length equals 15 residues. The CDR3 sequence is CASSSAGQGGEKLFF. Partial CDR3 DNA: TGTGCCAGCAGTTCTGCGGGACAGGGTGGCGAAAAA.

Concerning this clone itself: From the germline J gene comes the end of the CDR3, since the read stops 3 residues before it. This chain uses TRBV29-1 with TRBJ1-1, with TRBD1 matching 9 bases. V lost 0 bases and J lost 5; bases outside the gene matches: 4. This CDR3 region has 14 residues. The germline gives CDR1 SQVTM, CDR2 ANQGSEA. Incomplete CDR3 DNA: TGCAGCGTTGAAGATCAAGGACAGGGGACTGAA. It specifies CSVEDQGQGTE. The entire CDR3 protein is CSVEDQGQGTEAFF.